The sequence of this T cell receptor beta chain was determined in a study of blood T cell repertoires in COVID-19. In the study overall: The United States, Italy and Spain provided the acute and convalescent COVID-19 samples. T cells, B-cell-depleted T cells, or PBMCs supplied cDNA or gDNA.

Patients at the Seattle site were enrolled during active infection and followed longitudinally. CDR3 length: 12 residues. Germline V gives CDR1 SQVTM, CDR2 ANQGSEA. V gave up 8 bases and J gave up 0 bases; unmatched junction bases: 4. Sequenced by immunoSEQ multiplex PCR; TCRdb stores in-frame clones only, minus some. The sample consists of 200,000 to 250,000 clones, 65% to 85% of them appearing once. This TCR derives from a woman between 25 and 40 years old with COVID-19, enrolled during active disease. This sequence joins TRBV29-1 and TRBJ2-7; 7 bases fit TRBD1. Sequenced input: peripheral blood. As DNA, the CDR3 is TGCAGCATCCGGGACAGCTCCTACGAGCAGTACTTC. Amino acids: CSIRDSSYEQYF.